One sample yielded the 32 T cell receptor beta chains listed below, sequenced in a study of B cell selection in AIRE deficiency. Sorting defined conventional CD4 T cells as CD4+CD127+. Libraries were prepared by immunoSEQ multiplex PCR; TCRdb keeps only in-frame clonotypes and omits some of them. The sample has about 23,000 clones; 95% to 98% are singletons. Sequencing input: conventional CD4+ T cells sorted from PBMCs. Receptor source: a human donor with AIRE deficiency.

In its sample, this clone was seen once. This chain connects TRBV11-1 to TRBJ1-2, with a tentative D call TRBD1 (6 bases). The CDR3 is 15 amino acids. The V end was cut by 1 base, the J end by 5 bases, with 14 bases between. Germline loops: CDR1 SGHAT, CDR2 FQDESV (reference sequence). CDR3 coding DNA: TGTGCCAGCAGCTTAGGACAGGCCGGTCCTTATGGCTACACCTTC. It translates to CASSLGQAGPYGYTF.

The gene calls are TRBV7-2 and TRBJ2-5; D possibly matches TRBD1 or TRBD2 (7 bases each). This CDR3 contains 19 residues. V dropped 3 bases and J dropped 3 bases, with 26 bases sitting between them. Germline values: CDR1 SGHTA, CDR2 FQGNSA. The CDR3 DNA sequence: TGTGCCAGCAGCTTGAGGGGGCTAGCGGCGTTTCGGATAGAAGAGACCCAGTACTTC. Amino acid sequence: CASSLRGLAAFRIEETQYF. Full variable domain (missing parts from reference TRBV7-2 and TRBJ2-5): GAGVSQSPSNKVTEKGKDVELRCDPISGHTALYWYRQSLGQGLEFLIYFQGNSAPDKSGLPSDRFSAERTGGSVSTLTIQRTQQEDSAVYLCASSLRGLAAFRIEETQYFGPGTRLLVL.

The chain recombines TRBV25-1 with TRBJ2-7; D is uncertain. Trimming took off 10 bases at V and 4 bases at J, with 23 bases between the two ends. Germline V lookup: CDR1 MGHDK, CDR2 SYGVNS. The CDR3 sequence is 15 residues long. CDR3 sequence reads: CATPPGKLFPYEQYF. The CDR3, as DNA: TGTGCCACCCCCCCGGGCAAACTTTTTCCTTACGAGCAGTACTTC.

The chain employs TRBV5-4 and TRBJ1-2, with D possibly being TRBD1 (5 bases). The V end lost 4 bases, the J end lost 8 bases, and 18 bases lay between the germline ends. Germline V gene lookup returns CDR1 SGHNT and CDR2 YYREEE (reference sequence). The CDR3 extends over 14 amino acids. CDR3 loop: CASSINWGDGGYTF. In DNA, the CDR3 is TGTGCCAGCAGCATAAATTGGGGGGACGGCGGCTACACCTTC.

The rearrangement uses TRBV15 and TRBJ1-2; tentatively, D is TRBD1 (5 bases). The CDR3 sequence is 13 residues long. Germline loops: CDR1 LNHNV, CDR2 YYDKDF (reference sequence). Trimming took 1 base from V and 8 from J, leaving 11 bases between them. This CDR3 is CATSRARVLGYTF. The CDR3 nucleotides are TGTGCCACCAGCAGAGCCAGGGTCTTGGGCTACACCTTC.

For the CDR3, the DNA is TGCAGCGTTGTGAACGGATACTACGAGCAGTACTTC. This translates into CSVVNGYYEQYF. The chain uses TRBV29-1 and TRBJ2-7; no firm D call. Trimming removed 4 bases at V and 3 bases at J, with 10 bases between. The CDR3 has 12 residues. Germline V CDR1 and CDR2: SQVTM, ANQGSEA.

The CDR3 region has the DNA TGTGCCACCCGTTTTGGGATTACAGGGTCGAATTCACCCCTCCACTTT. Encoded protein: CATRFGITGSNSPLHF. The chain has TRBV10-3 and TRBJ1-6, with D possibly matching TRBD1 (6 bases). The CDR3 is made up of 16 amino acids. The V gene lost 10 bases and the J gene lost 7 bases, with 23 bases spanning the gap. CDR1 and CDR2 (germline): ENHRY, SYGVKD.

The chain combines TRBV28 with TRBJ2-5; D remains ambiguous. The CDR3 covers 15 residues. Per germline, CDR1 MDHEN and CDR2 SYDVKM. Trimming left V 2 bases short and J 2 bases short, with 12 bases between. The CDR3 DNA sequence: TGTGCCAGCAGTTTAGGTGGTTCAGGACAAGAGACCCAGTACTTC. This sequence encodes CASSLGGSGQETQYF.

This sequence joins TRBV2 and TRBJ1-1, with 8 bases matching TRBD1. The CDR3 extends over 13 amino acids. Losses at the gene ends were 2 bases for V and 10 bases for J; bases not matched to a gene: 6. Germline V gives CDR1 SNHLY, CDR2 FYNNEI. The CDR3 spells CASSELGTGLAFF. In nucleotides, the CDR3 is TGTGCCAGCAGTGAATTGGGGACAGGTTTAGCTTTCTTT. Filled out from reference TRBV2 and TRBJ1-1, the complete variable domain reads EPEVTQTPSHQVTQMGQEVILRCVPISNHLYFYWYRQILGQKVEFLVSFYNNEISEKSEIFDDQFSVERPDGSNFTLKIRSTKLEDSAMYFCASSELGTGLAFFGQGTRLTVV.

The rearrangement links TRBV29-1 to TRBJ2-1; tentatively, D is TRBD1 or TRBD2 (6 bases each). Trimming shortened V by 4 bases and J by 3 bases, and 10 bases separated the two germline ends. The V gene's germline CDR1 is SQVTM and CDR2 ANQGSEA. The CDR3 is made up of 13 amino acids. The CDR3 spells CSVVGGHYNEQFF. The DNA for the CDR3 is TGCAGCGTTGTGGGGGGACACTACAATGAGCAGTTCTTC.

This clone was observed a single time. This chain links TRBV6-1 with TRBJ2-5; 8 bases align to TRBD2. Per germline, CDR1 MNHNS and CDR2 SASEGT. CDR3 length equals 15 residues. The V and J ends lost 6 bases and 1 base, in that order; junction bases with no gene match: 7. Written as DNA, the CDR3 is TGTGCCAGCAGGGAACTAGCGGTCCCCCAAGAGACCCAGTACTTC. Translating it yields CASRELAVPQETQYF.

The chain recombines TRBV7-9 with TRBJ2-7; D is uncertain. The germline V gene has CDR1 SEHNR and CDR2 FQNEAQ (reference sequence). This CDR3 is 13 amino acids long. Trimming removed 3 bases from V and 5 bases from J, with 11 bases in between. The CDR3 loop is CASSFPIGDEQYF. For the CDR3, the DNA is TGTGCCAGCAGCTTCCCGATCGGAGACGAGCAGTACTTC.

This chain links TRBV18 with TRBJ2-5; 10 bases agree with TRBD2. The CDR3 contains 13 residues. The trim removed 6 bases at V and 5 bases at J, leaving 3 bases unmatched. Germline CDR1 reads KGHSH; CDR2 reads LQKENI. Here the CDR3 reads CASSQGLAETQYF. The CDR3 nucleotides are TGTGCCAGCTCTCAGGGACTAGCGGAGACCCAGTACTTC. The whole variable domain, remainder taken from reference TRBV18 and TRBJ2-5, is NAGVMQNPRHLVRRRGQEARLRCSPMKGHSHVYWYRQLPEEGLKFMVYLQKENIIDESGMPKERFSAEFPKEGPSILRIQQVVRGDSAAYFCASSQGLAETQYFGPGTRLLVL.

This clone was counted once. J is TRBJ2-2 and V is TRBV10-3; 8 bases are a match to TRBD1. This CDR3 region has 16 residues. Germline assignment: CDR1 ENHRY and CDR2 SYGVKD. V gave up 0 bases and J gave up 4 bases; unmatched junction bases: 4. CDR3 residues: CAISESSTGGTGELFF. DNA of the CDR3: TGTGCCATCAGTGAGTCGAGTACAGGGGGCACCGGGGAGCTGTTTTTT.

The chain recombines TRBV6-5 with TRBJ2-7; no firm D call. Germline V CDR1 and CDR2: MNHEY, SVGAGI. This CDR3 spans 15 amino acids. V lost 2 bases to trimming and J lost 2 bases, with 13 bases between them. CDR3 region: CASSYESAGAYEQYF. The CDR3 nucleotides read TGTGCCAGCAGTTACGAATCGGCAGGAGCCTACGAGCAGTACTTC.

The chain joins TRBV5-1 to TRBJ2-7, with 7 bases that match TRBD1. The CDR3 runs to 14 residues. J gave up 2 bases and V 4 bases, and 6 bases lay outside the gene matches. Germline V CDR1 and CDR2: SGHRS, YFSETQ. CDR3 sequence: CASSAYRGAYEQYF. In nucleotides, the CDR3 is TGCGCCAGCAGCGCCTACAGGGGTGCCTACGAGCAGTACTTC.

The chain links TRBV7-9 to TRBJ2-7; TRBD2 matches at 10 bases. J was trimmed by 0 bases and V by 4 bases; bases with no gene match: 6. Germline lookup yields CDR1 SEHNR and CDR2 FQNEAQ (reference sequence). The CDR3 has 16 amino acids. DNA of the CDR3: TGTGCCAGCAGCTCAGCGGGGGGGGGCAGCTCCTACGAGCAGTACTTC. Protein sequence: CASSSAGGGSSYEQYF. The full variable domain, its missing parts supplied by reference TRBV7-9 and TRBJ2-7, is DTGVSQNPRHKITKRGQNVTFRCDPISEHNRLYWYRQTLGQGPEFLTYFQNEAQLEKSRLLSDRFSAERPKGSFSTLEIQRTEQGDSAMYLCASSSAGGGSSYEQYFGPGTRLTVT.

The rearrangement joins TRBV6-5 to TRBJ2-3; the D is unclear. The germline V gene encodes CDR1 MNHEY and CDR2 SVGAGI. V was shortened by 6 bases and J by 4 bases, with 11 bases between the two germline ends. The CDR3 length is 13 residues. The CDR3 DNA reads TGTGCCAGCAGATTGACCCGGGCAGATACGCAGTATTTT. It translates to CASRLTRADTQYF.

Points on this clone: The junction and the germline gene differ at one end; a read error may be behind it. The chain carries TRBV28 and TRBJ2-1, with D perhaps given as TRBD1 or TRBD2 (5 bases each). CDR1 is MDHEN, CDR2 SYDVKM, per germline. The CDR3 has 13 residues. The CDR3 nucleotides read TGTACCAGCAGGGACCCAGGTAGGATTGAGCAGTTCTTC. This sequence encodes CTSRDPGRIEQFF.

The chain is built from TRBV21-1 and TRBJ1-5; the table's D call, TRBD1, has no DNA check behind it. TRBV21-1 corresponds to a pseudogene. The CDR3 is made up of 16 amino acids. CDR3 sequence: CASSKNCDRVGQPQHF. DNA for the CDR3: TGTGCCAGCAGCAAAAACTGCGACAGGGTTGGTCAGCCCCAGCATTTT.

This chain links TRBV19 with TRBJ2-7; D is tentatively TRBD1 or TRBD2 (6 bases each). The germline gives CDR1 LNHDA, CDR2 SQIVND (reference sequence). This CDR3 spans 14 amino acids. Trimming cost V 7 bases and J 3 bases, with 16 bases left between them. In nucleotides, the CDR3 is TGTGCCAGTAACCCGACAGGAGGGGGCTACGAGCAGTACTTC. Protein sequence: CASNPTGGGYEQYF. The variable domain in full, with the rest retrieved from reference TRBV19 and TRBJ2-7, is DGGITQSPKYLFRKEGQNVTLSCEQNLNHDAMYWYRQDPGQGLRLIYYSQIVNDFQKGDIAEGYSVSREKKESFPLTVTSAQKNPTAFYLCASNPTGGGYEQYFGPGTRLTVT.

The chain employs TRBV28 and TRBJ1-6, with 7 nucleotides matching TRBD1. The germline CDR1 and CDR2 sequences are MDHEN and SYDVKM. The CDR3 runs 15 residues. After removal of 5 bases from V and 5 bases from J, the junction contained 6 bases not matched to a gene. CDR3 DNA: TGTGCCAGCAGTAGCCTGGACAGGAATAATTCACCCCTCCACTTT. The encoded protein is CASSSLDRNNSPLHF.

This chain connects TRBV6-6 to TRBJ1-2; D not resolved. This CDR3 is built from 14 residues. Germline lookup yields CDR1 MNHNY and CDR2 SVGAGI (reference sequence). Trimming shortened V by 8 bases and J by 4 bases, and 17 bases separated the two germline ends. CDR3 nucleotide sequence: TGTGCCAGCGAAGTTAGGTTTCCGTCCTATGGCTACACCTTC. Protein product: CASEVRFPSYGYTF.

The rearrangement joins TRBV19 to TRBJ2-2; D uncertain. The CDR3 has 12 residues. The V gene lost 2 bases and the J gene lost 8 bases, with 6 bases spanning the gap. CDR1 and CDR2 from the germline V gene are LNHDA and SQIVND (reference sequence). The CDR3 region is CASSIYRGELFF. The CDR3 nucleotides are TGTGCCAGTAGTATATACCGTGGGGAGCTGTTTTTT.

V usage is TRBV9 and J usage is TRBJ1-6; 8 bases agree with TRBD1. Germline CDR1 is SGDLS and CDR2 is YYNGEE. V lost 0 bases to trimming and J lost 8 bases; unmatched junction nucleotides: 7. There are 16 residues in the CDR3. CDR3 nucleotide sequence: TGTGCCAGCAGCGTAGCCTCTGGACAGGGTTATTCACCCCTCCACTTT. It codes for CASSVASGQGYSPLHF.

The chain recombines TRBV28 with TRBJ2-7, with a possible D match to TRBD1 (7 bases). The CDR3 extends over 15 amino acids. Trimming left V 7 bases short and J 0 bases short, with 16 bases between. CDR1 MDHEN and CDR2 SYDVKM come from the germline V gene. CDR3 in amino acids: CASTLQGGFSYEQYF. The CDR3 nucleotides read TGTGCCAGCACCCTCCAGGGGGGTTTCTCCTACGAGCAGTACTTC.

The chain uses TRBV6-5 and TRBJ2-3, with D hard to call. The CDR3 totals 16 residues. Trimming pared 0 bases from V and 0 bases from J, leaving 10 bases between. Germline CDR1 is MNHEY and CDR2 is SVGAGI. DNA for the CDR3: TGTGCCAGCAGTTACTCCCTCCAGTCTAGCACAGATACGCAGTATTTT. It is translated as CASSYSLQSSTDTQYF.

The genes are TRBV25-1 and TRBJ1-2; D remains unclear. The CDR3 spans 13 residues. The germline V gene encodes CDR1 MGHDK and CDR2 SYGVNS. Between the trimmed V and J ends, which lost 2 bases and 4 bases, there was a span of 8 bases. CDR3 coding DNA: TGTGCCAGCAGTGAAGGCTCAGCCTATGGCTACACCTTC. It specifies CASSEGSAYGYTF.

The rearrangement joins TRBV19 to TRBJ2-3, with D perhaps TRBD1 or TRBD2 (5 bases each). V shed 3 bases and J shed 2 bases, with 9 bases lying between them. The CDR3 extends over 14 amino acids. The V gene's germline CDR1 is LNHDA and CDR2 SQIVND (reference sequence). The CDR3 is CASSIGAVTDTQYF. In DNA, the CDR3 is TGTGCCAGTAGTATCGGGGCAGTCACAGATACGCAGTATTTT.

The rearrangement links TRBV6-6 to TRBJ1-3; D call uncertain. Trimming left V 6 bases short and J 0 bases short, with 9 bases between. This CDR3 has 14 amino acids. CDR1 is MNHNY, CDR2 SVGAGI, per germline (reference sequence). Written as DNA, the CDR3 is TGTGCCAGCAGCCCAGGAGGCTCTGGAAACACCATATATTTT. Amino acids: CASSPGGSGNTIYF.

The chain recombines TRBV9 with TRBJ2-2; D is uncertain. Germline V CDR1 and CDR2: SGDLS, YYNGEE. V lost 2 bases to trimming and J lost 2 bases, with 13 bases between them. This CDR3 is 16 amino acids long. In nucleotides, the CDR3 is TGTGCCAGCAGCGTTTTCGATGCGGCTAACACCGGGGAGCTGTTTTTT. This sequence encodes CASSVFDAANTGELFF.

The chain carries TRBV4-1 and TRBJ1-1, with D possibly matching TRBD1 (6 bases). The CDR3 is 14 amino acids. Germline V lookup: CDR1 MGHRA, CDR2 YSYEKL. Trimming removed 0 bases from V and 3 bases from J, with 8 bases in between. The CDR3 spells CASSQEYRDTEAFF. The CDR3 DNA follows: TGCGCCAGCAGCCAAGAGTACAGGGACACTGAAGCTTTCTTT.